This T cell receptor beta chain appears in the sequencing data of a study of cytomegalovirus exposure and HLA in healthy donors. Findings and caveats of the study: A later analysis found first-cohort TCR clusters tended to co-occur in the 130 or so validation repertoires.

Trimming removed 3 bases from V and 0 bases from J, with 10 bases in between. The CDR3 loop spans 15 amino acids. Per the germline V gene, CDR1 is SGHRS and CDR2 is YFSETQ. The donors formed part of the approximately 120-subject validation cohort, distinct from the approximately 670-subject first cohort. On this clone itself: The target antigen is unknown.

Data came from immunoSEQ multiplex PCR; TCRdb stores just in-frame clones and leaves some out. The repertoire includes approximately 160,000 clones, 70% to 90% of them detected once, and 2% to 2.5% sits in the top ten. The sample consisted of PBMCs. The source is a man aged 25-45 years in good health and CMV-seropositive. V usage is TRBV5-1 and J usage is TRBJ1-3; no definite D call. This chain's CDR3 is CASSSDGFSGNTIYF. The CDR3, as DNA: TGCGCCAGCAGCTCAGACGGGTTCTCTGGAAACACCATATATTTT.